The rows below give T cell receptor beta chains drawn from one sample of a study of neurological immune-mediated disorders. TCRdb re-analysed the 5' RACE reads in MiXCR, keeping a single row per CDR3 protein. This sample has tens of thousands of distinct CDR3 sequences, with around an eighth found just once. The material sequenced was PBMCs. The receptors here all came from a woman in her 50s with HTLV-1-associated myelopathy (HAM/TSP). CDR3s include the opening cysteine and the closing phenylalanine or tryptophan. D genes are given only for firm matches. For some rows the clone size is stated as once, few or many, or as a class when expanded; others skip it.

V gene	D gene	J gene	clone size	CDR3 length	CDR3 protein	CDR3 DNA
TRBV12-3/TRBV12-4	TRBD1	TRBJ2-4	many	14	CASSLGQRVNIQYF	TGTGCCAGCAGTTTGGGACAGAGGGTCAACATTCAGTACTTC
TRBV5-1	-	TRBJ2-1	-	15	CASSLAGISYNEQFF	TGCGCCAGCAGCTTGGCTGGGATCTCCTACAATGAGCAGTTCTTC
TRBV5-1	-	TRBJ2-2	few	16	CASSLVPQGDTGELFF	TGCGCCAGCAGCTTGGTCCCCCAGGGAGACACCGGGGAGCTGTTTTTT
TRBV27	TRBD1	TRBJ2-7	many	16	CASSLGDRGLKYEQYF	TGTGCCAGCAGTTTAGGCGACAGGGGCCTCAAATACGAGCAGTACTTC
TRBV6-2/TRBV6-3	-	TRBJ1-1	-	16	CASSYMVGKVNTEAFF	TGTGCCAGCAGTTACATGGTCGGGAAAGTGAACACTGAAGCTTTCTTT
TRBV14	-	TRBJ2-1	many	15	CASSQDGRDYNEQFF	TGTGCCAGCAGCCAAGACGGTAGGGACTACAATGAGCAGTTCTTC
TRBV7-2	-	TRBJ2-3	many	15	CASSYTELSTDTQYF	TGTGCCAGCAGCTATACGGAATTGAGCACAGATACGCAGTATTTT
TRBV5-1	-	TRBJ2-2	-	15	CASSLEAVNTGELFF	TGCGCCAGCAGCTTGGAGGCTGTGAACACCGGGGAGCTGTTTTTT
TRBV5-6	TRBD1	TRBJ1-5	-	16	CASSLGDRGYNQPQHF	TGTGCCAGCAGCTTGGGGGACAGGGGCTATAATCAGCCCCAGCATTTT
TRBV19	-	TRBJ1-1	few	13	CASRGWGNTEAFF	TGTGCCAGTAGGGGGTGGGGGAACACTGAAGCTTTCTTT
TRBV7-6	-	TRBJ1-6	many	15	CASSADKGHNSPLHF	TGTGCCAGCAGCGCGGACAAAGGTCATAATTCACCCCTCCACTTT
TRBV20-1	TRBD1	TRBJ2-1	-	14	CSVVRGTGENEQFF	TGCAGTGTTGTTCGGGGGACAGGGGAAAATGAGCAGTTCTTC
TRBV12-3/TRBV12-4	-	TRBJ1-1	-	13	CASTSGYGTEAFF	TGTGCCAGCACATCGGGGTATGGCACTGAAGCTTTCTTT
TRBV7-6	-	TRBJ1-1	-	14	CASSLEDMNTEAFF	TGTGCCAGCAGCTTAGAAGACATGAACACTGAAGCTTTCTTT
TRBV5-1	TRBD1	TRBJ2-1	many	15	CASSFGDRGEGEQFF	TGCGCCAGCAGCTTCGGGGACAGGGGTGAAGGGGAGCAGTTCTTC
TRBV6-6	-	TRBJ1-1	many	13	CASNGPANTEAFF	TGTGCCAGCAACGGACCGGCGAACACTGAAGCTTTCTTT
TRBV15	TRBD2	TRBJ2-1	many	16	CATSREVAGVANEQFF	TGTGCCACCAGCAGAGAAGTAGCGGGGGTAGCTAATGAGCAGTTCTTC
TRBV6-2/TRBV6-3	-	TRBJ2-2	-	14	CASKGTPNTGALFF	TGTGCCAGCAAGGGCACCCCGAATACCGGGGCGCTGTTTTTT
TRBV6-5	-	TRBJ2-7	many	14	CASSYSGGRGEQYF	TGTGCCAGCAGTTACTCGGGGGGCCGGGGCGAGCAGTACTTC
TRBV29-1	-	TRBJ2-5	many	13	CSVEKGVWETQYF	TGCAGCGTTGAGAAAGGTGTTTGGGAGACCCAGTACTTC
TRBV5-4	-	TRBJ2-2	many	15	CASSWDSGNTGELFF	TGTGCCAGCAGCTGGGACTCAGGAAACACCGGGGAGCTGTTTTTT
TRBV11-2	TRBD1	TRBJ2-2	many	15	CASSLRTGVTGELFF	TGTGCCAGCAGCTTAAGGACAGGGGTAACCGGGGAGCTGTTTTTT
TRBV12-3/TRBV12-4	-	TRBJ2-4	many	12	CASSFLGSIQYF	TGTGCCAGCAGTTTTTTGGGGAGCATTCAGTACTTC
TRBV7-2	-	TRBJ1-5	-	12	CASSPSNQPQHF	TGTGCCAGCAGCCCCTCCAATCAGCCCCAGCATTTT
TRBV7-2	-	TRBJ1-5	many	14	CASRPRRGNQPQHF	TGTGCCAGCAGGCCCCGGCGTGGAAATCAGCCCCAGCATTTT